This TCR beta chain was documented in a study of tissue T cells after allogeneic stem cell transplantation. CDR1 and CDR2 from the germline V gene are MNHEY and SVGAGI. This CDR3 has 15 amino acids. Deletions cut 6 bases from V and 4 bases from J, with 15 bases between. Repertoires were generated with immunoSEQ multiplex PCR, while TCRdb's copy carries only in-frame clones and drops some. This table has just over 25,000 clones, about 89% appearing once. The receptor's source is a male donor at least 60 years old who later had graft-versus-host disease after an allogeneic stem cell transplant. J is TRBJ2-2 and V is TRBV6-5; no firm D call. Here the sequenced sample was blood, taken before transplantation. This CDR3 reads CASRSQGVITGELFF. The CDR3 DNA reads as TGTGCCAGCAGATCCCAAGGAGTGATCACCGGGGAGCTGTTTTTT.